The 26 T cell receptor beta chains below were found in one sample sequenced in a study of T cell repertoires in cytomegalovirus infection. These receptors' targets are unknown. Via MiXCR, TCRdb re-called the reads, giving one row per CDR3 protein. The sample lists around 85,000 distinct CDR3 sequences; about 45% were seen once. The sample here was CD8+ T cells from cultured PBMCs, taken from culture after CMV antigen stimulation. These receptors came from a human donor in good health (CMV status not recorded). Some clones in this sample may be carry-over from other donors' samples.

CDR3 in DNA: TGCGCCAGCAGCCAAGGGGTGCTAGTACCCCACAATGAGCAGTTCTTC. Residues: CASSQGVLVPHNEQFF. This chain uses TRBV4-1 with TRBJ2-1; D is undetermined. The germline CDR1 and CDR2 sequences are MGHRA and YSYEKL. This CDR3 comprises 16 residues. The V end was cut by 1 base, the J end by 5 bases, with 15 bases between.

V gene TRBV7-9 combines with J gene TRBJ2-3; no clear D gene. Germline assignment: CDR1 SEHNR and CDR2 FQNEAQ (reference sequence). This CDR3 contains 13 residues. With 5 bases removed from V and 6 bases from J, the gap between germline ends came to 12 bases. This CDR3 reads CASSVDPEDTQYF. The CDR3 nucleotides read TGTGCCAGCAGCGTCGACCCGGAGGATACGCAGTATTTT.

This clonotype was counted between two and nine times. The chain employs TRBV4-2 and TRBJ1-6; D is possibly TRBD1 (5 bases). The CDR3 totals 16 residues. V was pared by 2 bases and J by 10 bases, with 18 bases between. Germline loops: CDR1 LGHNA, CDR2 YNFKEQ. The CDR3 sequence: CASSQSAGVFESPLHF. For the CDR3, the DNA is TGTGCCAGCAGCCAATCGGCGGGGGTATTTGAATCACCCCTCCACTTT.

The rearrangement joins TRBV7-4 to TRBJ2-7; either TRBD1 or TRBD2 may supply D (5 bases each). This CDR3 contains 14 residues. Trimming removed 5 bases from V and 6 bases from J, with 17 bases in between. CDR1 is SGHVT, CDR2 SQSDAQ, per germline. The CDR3 DNA follows: TGTGCCAGCAGCCTAGGGCTGGGACGTCTCGAGCAGTACTTC. The encoded protein is CASSLGLGRLEQYF.

The J gene is TRBJ2-7, the V gene TRBV7-9; 7 bases fit TRBD2. This CDR3 spans 14 amino acids. Germline V gene data show CDR1 as SEHNR and CDR2 as FQNEAQ (reference sequence). The trim removed 4 bases at V and 3 bases at J, leaving 6 bases unmatched. The CDR3 nucleotides read TGTGCCAGCAGCTCGGGACTAACCAACTACGAGCAGTACTTC. Residues: CASSSGLTNYEQYF.

This clonotype was recorded many times. The chain carries TRBV7-6 and TRBJ2-3, with TRBD2 identical over 14 bases. The V gene's germline CDR1 is SGHVS and CDR2 FNYEAQ. The CDR3 runs to 13 residues. The V segment lost 10 bases and the J segment 5 bases; nucleotides outside the gene matches: 2. CDR3 sequence reads: CATGLAGGDTQYF. Here the CDR3 DNA reads TGTGCCACCGGACTAGCGGGAGGAGATACGCAGTATTTT.

This rearrangement joins TRBV5-1 to TRBJ2-5; D ambiguous. CDR3 length: 12 amino acids. Germline-derived CDR1 and CDR2 are SGHRS and YFSETQ. The V and J ends lost 2 bases and 5 bases respectively, with 7 bases between them. The CDR3 nucleotides are TGCGCCAGCAGCTTCAGTCGGGAGACCCAGTACTTC. Protein sequence: CASSFSRETQYF.

This clonotype came up a few times. The chain joins TRBV28 to TRBJ2-7; D ambiguous. There are 12 residues in the CDR3. Trimming cost V 1 base and J 6 bases, with 7 bases left between them. Germline assignment: CDR1 MDHEN and CDR2 SYDVKM. In nucleotides, the CDR3 is TGTGCCAGCAGTTTATCAGCGCGCGAGCAGTACTTC. Its protein is CASSLSAREQYF.

V is TRBV11-2 and J is TRBJ2-7; TRBD1 matches at 7 bases. Per the germline V gene, CDR1 is SGHAT and CDR2 is FQNNGV. The CDR3 contains 15 residues. The trim removed 3 bases at V and 4 bases at J, leaving 9 bases unmatched. The CDR3 here is CASSFQGVFQYEQYF. The CDR3 DNA reads as TGTGCCAGCAGCTTTCAGGGGGTGTTCCAATACGAGCAGTACTTC.

This CDR3 reads CSVPPNRKQETQYF. The CDR3 bases are TGCAGTGTCCCCCCCAACAGAAAGCAAGAGACCCAGTACTTC. The J gene is TRBJ2-5, the V gene TRBV20-1; D remains ambiguous. This CDR3 comprises 14 residues. Germline-derived CDR1 and CDR2 are DFQATT and SNEGSKA (reference sequence). V was trimmed by 7 bases and J by 2 bases, leaving 17 bases between them.

The V gene is TRBV30, the J gene TRBJ1-1; 7 nucleotides agree with TRBD1. The CDR3 is 14 residues long. The germline V gene has CDR1 GTSNPN and CDR2 SVGIG (reference sequence). J lost 0 bases, V lost 1 base, and 2 bases had no gene match. CDR3 nucleotide sequence: TGTGCCTGGAGTGGGGGACAGTTGAACACTGAAGCTTTCTTT. As protein: CAWSGGQLNTEAFF. Drawing the rest from reference TRBV30 and TRBJ1-1, the complete variable domain is SQTIHQWPATLVQPVGSPLSLECTVEGTSNPNLYWYRQAAGRGLQLLFYSVGIGQISSEVPQNLSASRPQDRQFILSSKKLLLSDSGFYLCAWSGGQLNTEAFFGQGTRLTVV.

The V gene is TRBV10-2, the J gene TRBJ2-1; 10 nucleotides line up with TRBD2. The J segment lost 7 bases and the V segment lost 7 bases, leaving 7 bases of the junction unmatched. The CDR3 consists of 14 residues. CDR1 is WSHSY, CDR2 SAAADI, per germline. Written as DNA, the CDR3 is TGCGCCAGCAATGAAGCGGGAGGGTTGAATGAGCAGTTCTTC. Its protein is CASNEAGGLNEQFF.

This clonotype turned up a few times. The chain couples TRBV24-1 to TRBJ2-7, with 10 nucleotides matching TRBD2. The V and J ends lost 5 bases and 3 bases, in that order; junction bases with no gene match: 21. The CDR3 is 20 amino acids. From germline, CDR1 is KGHDR and CDR2 SFDVKD. CDR3 nucleotides: TGTGCCACCAGTGCCCTCAGAGCGGCAGCTCTAGCGGGAGAGCACTACGAGCAGTACTTC. Its protein product is CATSALRAAALAGEHYEQYF.

The chain links TRBV11-2 to TRBJ2-5, with 9 bases that match TRBD2. The CDR3 is 16 amino acids. The V segment lost 1 base and the J segment 2 bases; nucleotides outside the gene matches: 5. CDR1 and CDR2 from the germline V gene are SGHAT and FQNNGV. Here the CDR3 reads CASSLVWRGGQETQYF. DNA of the CDR3: TGTGCCAGCAGCTTAGTGTGGCGGGGGGGTCAAGAGACCCAGTACTTC.

In its sample, this clonotype was seen once. The chain links TRBV14 to TRBJ1-3; possibly TRBD1 for D (6 bases). The ends were cut back, 3 bases at V and 3 bases at J, with 18 bases in the middle. This CDR3 is 17 amino acids long. Germline V gives CDR1 SGHDN, CDR2 FVKESK. Written as DNA, the CDR3 is TGTGCCAGCAGCCAGGACTTCAGGGGAAGATTTGGAAACACCATATATTTT. Translated, it gives CASSQDFRGRFGNTIYF. Combining the CDR3 with reference TRBV14 and TRBJ1-3 gives the whole variable domain EAGVTQFPSHSVIEKGQTVTLRCDPISGHDNLYWYRRVMGKEIKFLLHFVKESKQDESGMPNNRFLAERTGGTYSTLKVQPAELEDSGVYFCASSQDFRGRFGNTIYFGEGSWLTVV.

V usage is TRBV29-1 and J usage is TRBJ2-1; TRBD2 agrees at 8 bases. The CDR3 extends over 14 amino acids. CDR1 SQVTM and CDR2 ANQGSEA come from the germline V gene. Germline trimming cut 7 bases from V and 5 bases from J; bases unmatched to any gene: 10. For the CDR3, the DNA is TGCAGCGCCCCTCCAGCGGGAGTTAACAATGAGCAGTTCTTC. The encoded protein is CSAPPAGVNNEQFF.

The rearrangement links TRBV7-2 to TRBJ1-1; D gene ambiguous. The V end lost 5 bases, the J end lost 0 bases, and 13 bases lay between the germline ends. CDR3 length: 15 amino acids. CDR1 and CDR2 from the germline V gene are SGHTA and FQGNSA. The CDR3 DNA reads as TGTGCCAGCAGCGTGGACCGAGGGCTGAACACTGAAGCTTTCTTT. Its protein is CASSVDRGLNTEAFF.

In its sample, this clonotype was seen a few times. This chain uses TRBV28 with TRBJ2-3; tentative D call: TRBD2 (6 bases). Between the trimmed V and J ends, which lost 2 bases and 0 bases, there was a span of 12 bases. This CDR3 region has 16 residues. The germline gives CDR1 MDHEN, CDR2 SYDVKM. This CDR3 reads CASSLTDGTSTDTQYF. CDR3 nucleotide sequence: TGTGCCAGCAGTTTAACCGACGGGACTAGCACAGATACGCAGTATTTT.

The chain carries TRBV27 and TRBJ2-7; either TRBD1 or TRBD2 may supply D (5 bases each). The CDR3 consists of 13 residues. Germline CDR1 and CDR2: MNHEY and SMNVEV (reference sequence). Trimming shortened V by 5 bases and J by 3 bases, and 11 bases separated the two germline ends. The CDR3 protein is CASSLGTDYEQYF. CDR3 in DNA: TGTGCCAGCAGTCTCGGGACGGACTACGAGCAGTACTTC.

The V call is TRBV12-3 or TRBV12-4, the J call TRBJ2-1; TRBD1 agrees at 8 bases. The CDR3 totals 15 residues. V lost 6 bases to trimming and J lost 0 bases; unmatched junction nucleotides: 4. Written as DNA, the CDR3 is TGTGCCAGCAGCCCTACAGGGGGCTCCTACAATGAGCAGTTCTTC. Its protein product is CASSPTGGSYNEQFF.

A few counts support this clonotype. The chain carries TRBV19 and TRBJ1-1; 9 bases map to TRBD1. This CDR3 is built from 15 residues. V lost 4 bases, J lost 6 bases, and 9 bases stayed unmatched. Germline-derived CDR1 and CDR2 are LNHDA and SQIVND (reference sequence). CDR3 DNA sequence: TGTGCCAGTAGTACCTACCGGGACAGGGCCTCTGAAGCTTTCTTT. This encodes CASSTYRDRASEAFF.

This clonotype was recorded a few times. V gene TRBV6-1 combines with J gene TRBJ2-3, with 9 bases lining up with TRBD2. The CDR3 is made up of 18 amino acids. The germline V gene encodes CDR1 MNHNS and CDR2 SASEGT. With 4 bases clipped from V and 3 bases from J, the junction kept 14 bases outside the gene matches. The CDR3 spells CASSASRLAGVDTDTQYF. The CDR3 DNA sequence: TGTGCCAGCAGTGCAAGTAGATTAGCGGGAGTAGATACAGATACGCAGTATTTT.

This rearrangement joins TRBV30 to TRBJ2-7, with D possibly matching TRBD1 (5 bases). Trimming stripped 0 bases from V and 4 bases from J, with 10 bases between. There are 13 residues in the CDR3. Germline V gives CDR1 GTSNPN, CDR2 SVGIG (reference sequence). CDR3 region: CAWSVQADYEQYF. The CDR3 coding sequence is TGTGCCTGGAGTGTACAGGCAGATTACGAGCAGTACTTC. The full variable domain, completed using reference TRBV30 and TRBJ2-7, is SQTIHQWPATLVQPVGSPLSLECTVEGTSNPNLYWYRQAAGRGLQLLFYSVGIGQISSEVPQNLSASRPQDRQFILSSKKLLLSDSGFYLCAWSVQADYEQYFGPGTRLTVT.

This clonotype has just a few counts. The chain couples TRBV24-1 to TRBJ2-1; D gene unclear. Germline CDR1 and CDR2: KGHDR and SFDVKD. V was cut by 2 bases and J by 1 base, with 8 bases left in between. The CDR3 is made up of 15 amino acids. Here the CDR3 DNA reads TGTGCCACCAGTGATTCTGGCGTTTCCTACAATGAGCAGTTCTTC. Its translation: CATSDSGVSYNEQFF.

V and J are TRBV7-3 and TRBJ2-1; possibly TRBD1 for D (5 bases). The CDR3 contains 16 residues. Germline V CDR1 and CDR2: SGHTA, FQGTGA. Between the trimmed V and J ends, which lost 5 bases and 5 bases, there was a span of 19 bases. The CDR3, as DNA: TGTGCCAGCAGCCCCGGACACTCCACCTTGGACAATGAGCAGTTCTTC. Amino acid sequence: CASSPGHSTLDNEQFF.

The J gene is TRBJ1-1, the V gene TRBV2, with TRBD1 matching over 9 bases. This CDR3 is 16 amino acids long. The germline V gene encodes CDR1 SNHLY and CDR2 FYNNEI. V lost 2 bases and J lost 4; bases outside the gene matches: 8. CDR3 DNA sequence: TGTGCCAGCAGTGAAATCCGGACAGGGGATACCACTGAAGCTTTCTTT. Its protein product is CASSEIRTGDTTEAFF.